This paragraph covers one TCR beta chain sequence. This sample stems from a study of OX40 agonist ivuxolimab in advanced cancers. Study details: An anti-OX40 (CD134) antibody with agonistic activity, ivuxolimab, was administered to patients.

Sequencing was performed with immunoSEQ multiplex PCR; in TCRdb, only in-frame clones are kept and a portion is missing. The sample comprises about 24,000 clones, roughly 84% of which are singletons, and 15% to 20% rests with the top ten. The source material was CD4+ or CD8+ T cells sorted from blood, sampled in a trial of the OX40 agonist ivuxolimab. The TCR originated in an adult with an advanced solid tumor such as melanoma, head and neck, liver or kidney cancer.

The CDR3 DNA is TGTGCCAGCAGCCCGACCCGACTAGCGGGAGGGATCTCCTACAATGAGCAGTTCTTC. This gives the protein CASSPTRLAGGISYNEQFF. J is TRBJ2-1 and V is TRBV7-9; 14 positions agree with TRBD2. The CDR3 extends over 19 amino acids. V shed 5 bases, J shed 0 bases, and the junction held 9 bases outside the gene matches. Per the germline V gene, CDR1 is SEHNR and CDR2 is FQNEAQ (reference sequence).